The source of this T cell receptor beta chain is a study of T cells expressing NK-cell markers. Study as a whole: One of eight sequenced donors was HCMV-seronegative; the other seven were seropositive.

Germline V lookup: CDR1 SGHTA, CDR2 FQGTGA. The CDR3 is 14 amino acids. Each CDR3 protein gets one entry in TCRdb, which reprocessed the 5' RACE reads and gives no DNA. This sample contains approximately 460,000 distinct CDR3 sequences. The sequence derives from a woman aged 18-69 years in good health. This chain connects TRBV7-3 to TRBJ1-1; the TRBD1 assignment by TCRdb is unverifiable without DNA. Specimen: blood T cells: a sorted CD56 or NKG2C T cell subset, CD4+ or CD8+ T cells, or bulk PBMC T cells (not recorded which). CDR3 in amino acids: CASKTGGSNTEAFF.